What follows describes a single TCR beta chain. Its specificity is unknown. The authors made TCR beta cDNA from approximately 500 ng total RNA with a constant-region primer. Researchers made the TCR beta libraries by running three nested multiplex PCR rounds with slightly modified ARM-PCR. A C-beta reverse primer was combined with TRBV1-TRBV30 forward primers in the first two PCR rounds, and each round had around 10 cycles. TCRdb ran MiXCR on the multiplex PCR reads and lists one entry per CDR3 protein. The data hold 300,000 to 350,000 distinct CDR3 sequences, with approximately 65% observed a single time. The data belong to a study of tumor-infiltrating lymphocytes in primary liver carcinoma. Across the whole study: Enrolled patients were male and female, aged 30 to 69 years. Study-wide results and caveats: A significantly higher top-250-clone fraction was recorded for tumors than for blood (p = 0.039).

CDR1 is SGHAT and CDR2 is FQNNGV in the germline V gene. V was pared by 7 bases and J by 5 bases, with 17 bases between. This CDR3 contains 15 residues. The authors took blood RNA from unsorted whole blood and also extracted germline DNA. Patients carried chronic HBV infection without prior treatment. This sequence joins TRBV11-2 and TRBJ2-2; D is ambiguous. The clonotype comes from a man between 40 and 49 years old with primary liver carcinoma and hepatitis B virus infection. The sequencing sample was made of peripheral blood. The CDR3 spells CASTPHLRLTGELFF. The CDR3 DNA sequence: TGTGCCAGCACCCCTCACCTAAGGTTGACCGGGGAGCTGTTTTTT.